This T cell receptor beta chain was captured by sequencing in a study of blood T cells in healthy people across ages. Overall study findings and caveats: A greater number of naive CD4+ cells and higher diversity distinguished long-lived donors from aged donors.

V was clipped by 0 bases and J by 3 bases, with 8 bases between them. In germline, CDR1 is DFQATT, CDR2 SNEGSKA (reference sequence). This CDR3 spans 13 amino acids. With a J-beta primer mix and a sample-barcoded 5' primer, a second PCR ran 7 to 11 cycles. TCRdb reprocessed the 5' RACE reads with MiXCR, giving one entry per CDR3 protein. The table lists over a million distinct CDR3 sequences, roughly two fifths of them singletons. In this sample, this clonotype turned up a few times. Its antigen is not known. The V and J genes are TRBV20-1 and TRBJ1-1, with no clear D. The source is a woman aged 18-29 years in good health. Sequenced material: blood. The CDR3 coding sequence is TGCAGTGCTAGAGATCGCGTTGACACTGAAGCTTTCTTT. It translates to CSARDRVDTEAFF.